This entry lists 30 T cell receptor beta chains sequenced from one sample in a study of T-cell reconstitution after alpha-beta-depleted transplantation in children. The authors prepared the TCRbeta library with unique molecular identifiers. In TCRdb, the PCR reads were re-called with MiXCR into one record per CDR3 protein. The sample lists some 830,000 distinct CDR3 sequences, around 15% occurring once. Sequences were derived from PBMCs, mostly from graft donor cells, sampled 360 days after TCRalphabeta/CD19-depleted stem cell transplant. The receptor source for this set is a male patient aged 10-17 years who had a stem cell transplant for acute lymphoblastic leukemia, so the T cells may come from the graft donor.

This clonotype was seen repeatedly, ten times or more. J is TRBJ2-5 and V is TRBV7-9; 14 positions agree with TRBD2. This CDR3 has 16 residues. The junction had 7 bases not matched to a gene; V was cut back by 5 bases and J by 5 bases. Germline values: CDR1 SEHNR, CDR2 FQNEAQ (reference sequence). The CDR3 spells CASSLTSGRARETQYF. CDR3 in DNA: TGTGCCAGCAGCCTGACTAGCGGGAGGGCCCGGGAGACCCAGTACTTC.

This clonotype turned up a few times. J is TRBJ1-2 and V is TRBV21-1; the D call TRBD1 from the table was never checked on the DNA. TRBV21-1 is a recognized pseudogene. CDR3 length: 12 amino acids. The CDR3 sequence: CASPPGGDGYTF. The CDR3 nucleotides are TGTGCCAGCCCACCAGGGGGAGATGGCTACACCTTC.

The chain carries TRBV19 and TRBJ2-1; D uncertain. CDR1 is LNHDA, CDR2 SQIVND, per germline (reference sequence). The V and J ends lost 7 bases and 10 bases respectively, with 17 bases between them. The CDR3 has 13 amino acids. The CDR3 loop is CASNPNGRREQFF. CDR3 DNA: TGTGCCAGTAATCCCAACGGCAGGCGCGAGCAGTTCTTC. The full variable domain, completed using reference TRBV19 and TRBJ2-1, is DGGITQSPKYLFRKEGQNVTLSCEQNLNHDAMYWYRQDPGQGLRLIYYSQIVNDFQKGDIAEGYSVSREKKESFPLTVTSAQKNPTAFYLCASNPNGRREQFFGPGTRLTVL.

The rearrangement links TRBV5-1 to TRBJ2-5; D gene ambiguous. V was shortened by 0 bases and J by 5 bases, with 8 bases between the two germline ends. The germline gives CDR1 SGHRS, CDR2 YFSETQ. This CDR3 has 13 residues. CDR3 nucleotides: TGCGCCAGCAGCTTGGCCATTAGGGAGACCCAGTACTTC. It codes for CASSLAIRETQYF.

This clonotype was counted ten times or more. The chain has TRBV12-3 or TRBV12-4 and TRBJ1-6, with 12 bases identical to TRBD1. The CDR3 consists of 16 residues. V lost 6 bases, J lost 10 bases, and 10 bases stayed unmatched. CDR3 loop: CASSRDRGRIASPLHF. DNA for the CDR3: TGTGCCAGCAGCCGGGACAGGGGGCGTATTGCATCACCCCTCCACTTT.

This clonotype was counted only a few times. The chain has TRBV3-1 and TRBJ2-3; 12 nucleotides agree with TRBD2. J lost 3 bases, V lost 0 bases, and 7 bases had no gene match. Germline V gene lookup returns CDR1 LGHDT and CDR2 YNNKEL (reference sequence). The CDR3 is 18 residues long. The CDR3 region is CASSQDLGTSGRTDTQYF. The CDR3 nucleotides are TGTGCCAGCAGCCAAGATCTAGGAACTAGCGGGAGGACAGATACGCAGTATTTT.

The chain recombines TRBV20-1 with TRBJ1-2; possibly TRBD1 for D (5 bases). CDR3 length equals 13 residues. Trimming took 3 bases from V and 5 from J, leaving 13 bases between them. Looked up from germline, CDR1 is DFQATT and CDR2 is SNEGSKA (reference sequence). DNA of the CDR3: TGCAGTGCTAGGCCGGGGGGGACGTATGGCTACACCTTC. This codes for CSARPGGTYGYTF.

The J gene is TRBJ2-7, the V gene TRBV5-1; D gene ambiguous. The V gene lost 0 bases and the J gene lost 5 bases, with 9 bases spanning the gap. Germline V gives CDR1 SGHRS, CDR2 YFSETQ. The CDR3 is made up of 13 amino acids. The CDR3 reads CASSLALRDEQYF. In DNA, the CDR3 is TGCGCCAGCAGCTTGGCCTTACGGGACGAGCAGTACTTC.

This CDR3 is CASSLLGYGGYNEQFF. The CDR3 DNA sequence: TGTGCCAGCAGCTTATTGGGGTACGGGGGTTACAATGAGCAGTTCTTC. This chain links TRBV7-8 with TRBJ2-1; tentative D call: TRBD2 (6 bases). The CDR3 contains 16 residues. V dropped 2 bases and J dropped 4 bases, with 15 bases sitting between them. Per germline, CDR1 SGHVS and CDR2 FQNEAQ.

The chain recombines TRBV4-1 with TRBJ2-7; 9 positions agree with TRBD2. Germline assignment: CDR1 MGHRA and CDR2 YSYEKL. The junction had 11 bases not matched to a gene; V was cut back by 4 bases and J by 4 bases. The CDR3 runs 16 residues. The CDR3 DNA sequence: TGCGCCAGCAGCCCGGGGTCTCTAGCGGGACTTTACGAGCAGTACTTC. It is translated as CASSPGSLAGLYEQYF.

Many counts were recorded for this clonotype. This chain joins TRBV7-9 and TRBJ2-2; no reliable D call. The CDR3 extends over 14 amino acids. Germline V CDR1 and CDR2: SEHNR, FQNEAQ (reference sequence). The germline V and J ends were trimmed by 0 bases and 3 bases, with 5 bases remaining between them. The CDR3 coding sequence is TGTGCCAGCAGCTTAGCGCCTGACACCGGGGAGCTGTTTTTT. Amino acid sequence: CASSLAPDTGELFF. The entire variable domain, with the rest obtained from reference TRBV7-9 and TRBJ2-2, is as follows: DTGVSQNPRHKITKRGQNVTFRCDPISEHNRLYWYRQTLGQGPEFLTYFQNEAQLEKSRLLSDRFSAERPKGSFSTLEIQRTEQGDSAMYLCASSLAPDTGELFFGEGSRLTVL.

J is TRBJ2-2 and V is TRBV27; possibly TRBD1 for D (5 bases). Germline loops: CDR1 MNHEY, CDR2 SMNVEV (reference sequence). Trimming stripped 3 bases from V and 0 bases from J, with 14 bases between. CDR3 size: 17 residues. The CDR3 DNA sequence: TGTGCCAGCAGTTTTTATCAGGGTTCCGCGAACACCGGGGAGCTGTTTTTT. This gives the protein CASSFYQGSANTGELFF.

This clonotype was observed a few times. The rearrangement links TRBV20-1 to TRBJ2-7; 9 bases agree with TRBD1. Germline V gives CDR1 DFQATT, CDR2 SNEGSKA (reference sequence). V trimming: 7 bases; J trimming: 6 bases; junction bases outside the gene matches: 10. The CDR3 runs to 13 residues. In nucleotides, the CDR3 is TGCAGTGGGACAGGGGTAATCTTTAGCGAGCAGTACTTC. As protein: CSGTGVIFSEQYF.

The V gene is TRBV29-1, the J gene TRBJ2-7; 7 nucleotides agree with TRBD2. The CDR3 has 13 residues. Germline loops: CDR1 SQVTM, CDR2 ANQGSEA. With V trimmed by 7 bases and J by 2 bases, 8 bases remained unmatched. The CDR3 is CSAGRSFPYEQYF. In nucleotides, the CDR3 is TGCAGCGCCGGGAGGAGTTTTCCCTACGAGCAGTACTTC.

This clonotype was observed a few times. The genes are TRBV5-1 and TRBJ1-1, with TRBD1 matching over 7 bases. The CDR3 totals 15 residues. CDR1 SGHRS and CDR2 YFSETQ come from the germline V gene. Trimming at V came to 0 bases and at J to 6 bases, leaving 8 bases not matched to a gene. The CDR3 DNA is TGCGCCAGCAGCTTGGGAGTTACAGGGGACTCTGAAGCTTTCTTT. Translating it yields CASSLGVTGDSEAFF.

This clonotype was found a few times. The CDR3, as DNA: TGCGCCAGCACCGGACTAGCGGGAGGCATTCCTAGCACAGATACGCAGTATTTT. It is translated as CASTGLAGGIPSTDTQYF. This chain links TRBV5-1 with TRBJ2-3; 14 bases line up with TRBD2. Germline CDR1 SGHRS, CDR2 YFSETQ. Trimming removed 6 bases from V and 0 bases from J; junction bases left unmatched: 9. There are 18 residues in the CDR3.

The rearrangement uses TRBV3-1 and TRBJ2-1; 9 bases are shared with TRBD2. Germline assignment: CDR1 LGHDT and CDR2 YNNKEL (reference sequence). With 0 bases clipped from V and 0 bases from J, the junction kept 3 bases outside the gene matches. The length of the CDR3 is 17 residues. The CDR3 DNA reads as TGTGCCAGCAGCCAAGATCTTAGCGGGGGCTCCTACAATGAGCAGTTCTTC. It yields the protein CASSQDLSGGSYNEQFF.

This clonotype was counted between two and nine times. The chain couples TRBV15 to TRBJ1-6, with a possible D match to TRBD1 (6 bases). CDR1 LNHNV and CDR2 YYDKDF come from the germline V gene (reference sequence). This CDR3 comprises 15 residues. Trimming left V 3 bases short and J 6 bases short, with 12 bases between. CDR3 DNA: TGTGCCACCAGCAGCCAGGGGCGATTTAATTCACCCCTCCACTTT. Translating gives CATSSQGRFNSPLHF. The full variable domain, completed using reference TRBV15 and TRBJ1-6, is DAMVIQNPRYQVTQFGKPVTLSCSQTLNHNVMYWYQQKSSQAPKLLFHYYDKDFNNEADTPDNFQSRRPNTSFCFLDIRSPGLGDTAMYLCATSSQGRFNSPLHFGNGTRLTVT.

The J gene is TRBJ2-7, the V gene TRBV7-2; no definite D call. The V gene lost 5 bases and the J gene lost 6 bases, with 8 bases spanning the gap. The CDR3 is 11 amino acids. Germline V gene lookup returns CDR1 SGHTA and CDR2 FQGNSA. CDR3 nucleotides: TGTGCCAGCAGCCTACAGTTCGAGCAGTACTTC. It codes for CASSLQFEQYF.

This clonotype was found a few times. The chain recombines TRBV30 with TRBJ1-1, with D uncertain. The CDR3 loop spans 13 amino acids. Germline CDR1 and CDR2: GTSNPN and SVGIG (reference sequence). V dropped 5 bases and J dropped 0 bases, with 10 bases sitting between them. In DNA form, the CDR3 reads TGTGCCTGGGATCGCGGTCTGAACACTGAAGCTTTCTTT. It yields the protein CAWDRGLNTEAFF.

This clonotype was detected ten times or more. V usage is TRBV5-1 and J usage is TRBJ2-2, with D unresolved. The ends were cut back, 7 bases at V and 5 bases at J, with 6 bases in the middle. This CDR3 region has 11 residues. Germline assignment: CDR1 SGHRS and CDR2 YFSETQ. This CDR3 reads CASGITGELFF. CDR3 nucleotides: TGCGCCAGCGGGATAACCGGGGAGCTGTTTTTT.

This clonotype was detected ten times or more. The chain is built from TRBV24-1 and TRBJ2-3, with D perhaps matching TRBD1 (5 bases). V lost 4 bases and J 3 bases, leaving 7 bases between the germline ends. The germline V gene has CDR1 KGHDR and CDR2 SFDVKD. The CDR3 is made up of 13 amino acids. The chain's CDR3 is CATSDPGTDTQYF. CDR3 DNA: TGTGCCACCAGTGACCCAGGGACAGATACGCAGTATTTT.

This clonotype was counted only a few times. The chain links TRBV29-1 to TRBJ1-2; 12 bases fit TRBD1. Germline CDR1 reads SQVTM; CDR2 reads ANQGSEA. This CDR3 comprises 14 residues. V was pared by 4 bases and J by 7 bases, with 7 bases of the junction left unmatched. CDR3 region: CSVGPGTGGLGYTF. CDR3 nucleotides: TGCAGCGTTGGTCCAGGGACAGGGGGCCTTGGCTACACCTTC. Complete variable domain (other parts from reference TRBV29-1 and TRBJ1-2): SAVISQKPSRDICQRGTSLTIQCQVDSQVTMMFWYRQQPGQSLTLIATANQGSEATYESGFVIDKFPISRPNLTFSTLTVSNMSPEDSSIYLCSVGPGTGGLGYTFGSGTRLTVV.

This clonotype was seen a single time. The chain uses TRBV6-1 and TRBJ2-5; D perhaps matches TRBD1 (6 bases). Trimming took off 8 bases at V and 2 bases at J, with 15 bases between the two ends. CDR1 and CDR2 from the germline V gene are MNHNS and SASEGT. The CDR3 contains 14 residues. The chain's CDR3 is CASGGRVRQETQYF. CDR3 nucleotides: TGTGCCAGCGGGGGCCGGGTCAGGCAAGAGACCCAGTACTTC.

This clonotype has more than one count but fewer than ten. The gene calls are TRBV7-2 and TRBJ2-3; 8 bases are shared with TRBD2. The germline V gene encodes CDR1 SGHTA and CDR2 FQGNSA. CDR3 length: 17 residues. V lost 2 bases and J lost 4; bases outside the gene matches: 11. CDR3 sequence: CASSLPRTSRRPDTQYF. The CDR3 coding sequence is TGTGCCAGCAGCTTACCTCGGACTAGCCGTCGCCCAGATACGCAGTATTTT.

Only a few counts were recorded for this clonotype. The rearrangement joins TRBV10-1 to TRBJ2-2; 8 positions agree with TRBD2. CDR3 size: 16 residues. V gave up 0 bases and J gave up 7 bases; unmatched junction bases: 7. The germline gives CDR1 WNHNN, CDR2 SYGVQD (reference sequence). In DNA, the CDR3 is TGCGCCAGCAGTGAGTCGGGAGCGGGAGCGGGCGGGGAGCTGTTTTTT. This encodes CASSESGAGAGGELFF.

This clonotype occurred many times. The chain joins TRBV4-1 to TRBJ2-7; no firm D call. The ends were cut back, 1 base at V and 0 bases at J, with 7 bases in the middle. The CDR3 consists of 14 residues. Germline CDR1 MGHRA, CDR2 YSYEKL. CDR3 sequence reads: CASSQAQSSYEQYF. The DNA for the CDR3 is TGCGCCAGCAGCCAAGCCCAGAGCTCCTACGAGCAGTACTTC.

The V and J genes are TRBV2 and TRBJ2-7; 9 nucleotides line up with TRBD1. CDR3 length equals 15 residues. CDR1 is SNHLY, CDR2 FYNNEI, per germline. V dropped 2 bases and J dropped 3; count of bases not matched to a gene: 5. The CDR3 DNA is TGTGCCAGCAGTGAACTCGGGACAGGGAGCTACGAGCAGTACTTC. Amino acids: CASSELGTGSYEQYF.

This chain uses TRBV5-1 with TRBJ2-1; D is ambiguous. In germline, CDR1 is SGHRS, CDR2 YFSETQ. V was clipped by 2 bases and J by 3 bases, with 9 bases between them. This CDR3 has 14 amino acids. CDR3: CASSFPTLYNEQFF. CDR3 DNA: TGCGCCAGCAGCTTCCCGACACTCTACAATGAGCAGTTCTTC. The variable domain in full, completed from reference TRBV5-1 and TRBJ2-1, reads KAGVTQTPRYLIKTRGQQVTLSCSPISGHRSVSWYQQTPGQGLQFLFEYFSETQRNKGNFPGRFSGRQFSNSRSEMNVSTLELGDSALYLCASSFPTLYNEQFFGPGTRLTVL.

The chain combines TRBV9 with TRBJ2-2; D unresolved. The CDR3 has 15 residues. Germline values: CDR1 SGDLS, CDR2 YYNGEE. V was shortened by 4 bases and J by 0 bases, with 10 bases between the two germline ends. DNA for the CDR3: TGTGCCAGCAGCCATACTGATGCGAACACCGGGGAGCTGTTTTTT. This translates into CASSHTDANTGELFF.